This TCR beta chain was profiled in a study of cytomegalovirus exposure and HLA in healthy donors. Study-wide results and limits: Among donors in an Asian-associated ancestry cluster, a later analysis reportedly found fewer N-insertions than the roughly 610-donor mean. According to a later analysis, most TCR beta chains associated with CMV appeared HLA-restricted.

A word on this clone: What it binds is unknown.

Primers included in the PCR were 60 Vbeta and 13 Jbeta primers. Measured with immunoSEQ multiplex PCR; TCRdb has only the in-frame clones, and not every one. The data hold about 170,000 clones, with about four fifths observed a single time. The CDR3 totals 14 residues. V shed 1 base and J shed 0 bases, with 6 bases lying between them. Germline assignment: CDR1 SGHRS and CDR2 YFSETQ. The chain couples TRBV5-1 to TRBJ2-3; D is ambiguous. This receptor was obtained from a woman younger than 35 in good health and CMV-seropositive. Sequencing was carried out using PBMCs. This CDR3 reads CASSLSTSTDTQYF. DNA of the CDR3: TGCGCCAGCAGCTTGTCTACTAGCACAGATACGCAGTATTTT. Filled out from reference TRBV5-1 and TRBJ2-3, the complete variable domain reads KAGVTQTPRYLIKTRGQQVTLSCSPISGHRSVSWYQQTPGQGLQFLFEYFSETQRNKGNFPGRFSGRQFSNSRSEMNVSTLELGDSALYLCASSLSTSTDTQYFGPGTRLTVL.